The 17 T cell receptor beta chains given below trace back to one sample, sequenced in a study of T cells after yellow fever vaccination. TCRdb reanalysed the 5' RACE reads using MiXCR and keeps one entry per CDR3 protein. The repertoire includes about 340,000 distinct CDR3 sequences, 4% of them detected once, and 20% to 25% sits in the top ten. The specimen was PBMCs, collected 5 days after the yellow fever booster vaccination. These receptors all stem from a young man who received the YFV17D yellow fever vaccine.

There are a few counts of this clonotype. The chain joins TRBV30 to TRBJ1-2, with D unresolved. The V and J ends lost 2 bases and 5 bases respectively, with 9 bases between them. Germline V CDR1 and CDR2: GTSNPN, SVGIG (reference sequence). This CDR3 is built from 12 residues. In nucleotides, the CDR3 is TGTGCCTGGAGTCCGCAGAGGTATGGCTACACCTTC. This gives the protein CAWSPQRYGYTF. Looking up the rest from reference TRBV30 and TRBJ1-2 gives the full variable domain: SQTIHQWPATLVQPVGSPLSLECTVEGTSNPNLYWYRQAAGRGLQLLFYSVGIGQISSEVPQNLSASRPQDRQFILSSKKLLLSDSGFYLCAWSPQRYGYTFGSGTRLTVV.

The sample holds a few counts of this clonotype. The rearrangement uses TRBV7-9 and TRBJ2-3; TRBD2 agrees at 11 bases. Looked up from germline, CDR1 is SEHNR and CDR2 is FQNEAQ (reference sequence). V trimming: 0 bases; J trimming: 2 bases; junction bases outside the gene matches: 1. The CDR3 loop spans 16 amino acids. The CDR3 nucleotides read TGTGCCAGCAGCTTAGCGACTAGCGGGAACACAGATACGCAGTATTTT. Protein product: CASSLATSGNTDTQYF.

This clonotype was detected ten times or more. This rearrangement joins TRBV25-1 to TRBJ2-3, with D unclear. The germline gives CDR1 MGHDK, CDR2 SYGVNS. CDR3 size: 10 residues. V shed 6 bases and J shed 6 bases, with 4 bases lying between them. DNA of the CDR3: TGTGCCAGCAGATCGGATACGCAGTATTTT. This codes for CASRSDTQYF.

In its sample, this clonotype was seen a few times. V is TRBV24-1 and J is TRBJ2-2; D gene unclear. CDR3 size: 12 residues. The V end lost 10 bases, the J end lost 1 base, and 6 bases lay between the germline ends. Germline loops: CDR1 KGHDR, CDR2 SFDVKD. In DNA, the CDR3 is TGTGCCACGCGAGAGAACACCGGGGAGCTGTTTTTT. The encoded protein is CATRENTGELFF.

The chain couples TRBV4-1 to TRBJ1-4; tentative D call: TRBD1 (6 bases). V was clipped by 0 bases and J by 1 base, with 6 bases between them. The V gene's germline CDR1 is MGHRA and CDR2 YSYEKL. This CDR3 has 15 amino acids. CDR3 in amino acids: CASSQDRGTNEKLFF. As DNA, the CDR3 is TGCGCCAGCAGCCAAGACAGGGGAACTAATGAAAAACTGTTTTTT.

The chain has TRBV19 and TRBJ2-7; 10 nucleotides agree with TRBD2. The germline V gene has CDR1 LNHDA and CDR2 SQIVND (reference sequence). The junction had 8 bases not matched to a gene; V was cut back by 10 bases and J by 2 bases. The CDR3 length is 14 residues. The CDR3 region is CATTTSGPPYEQYF. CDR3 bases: TGTGCCACTACGACTAGCGGGCCTCCCTACGAGCAGTACTTC.

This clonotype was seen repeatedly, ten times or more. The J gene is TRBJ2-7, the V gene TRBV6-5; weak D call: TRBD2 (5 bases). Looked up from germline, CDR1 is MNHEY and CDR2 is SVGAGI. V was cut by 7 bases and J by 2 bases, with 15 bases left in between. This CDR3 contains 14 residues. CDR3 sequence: CASISGGTPYEQYF. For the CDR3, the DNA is TGTGCCAGCATCAGCGGTGGTACACCCTACGAGCAGTACTTC.

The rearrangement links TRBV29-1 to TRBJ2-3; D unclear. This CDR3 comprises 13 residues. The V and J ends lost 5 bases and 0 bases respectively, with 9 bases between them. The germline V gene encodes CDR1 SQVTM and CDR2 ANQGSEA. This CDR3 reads CSVRAQSTDTQYF. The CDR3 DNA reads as TGCAGCGTTCGCGCACAAAGCACAGATACGCAGTATTTT.

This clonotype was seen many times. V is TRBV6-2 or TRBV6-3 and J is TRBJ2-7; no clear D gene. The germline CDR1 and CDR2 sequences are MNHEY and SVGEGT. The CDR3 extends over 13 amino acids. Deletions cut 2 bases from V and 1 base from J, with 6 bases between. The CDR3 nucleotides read TGTGCCAGCAGTTACCTGGGGTCCTACGAGCAGTACTTC. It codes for CASSYLGSYEQYF.

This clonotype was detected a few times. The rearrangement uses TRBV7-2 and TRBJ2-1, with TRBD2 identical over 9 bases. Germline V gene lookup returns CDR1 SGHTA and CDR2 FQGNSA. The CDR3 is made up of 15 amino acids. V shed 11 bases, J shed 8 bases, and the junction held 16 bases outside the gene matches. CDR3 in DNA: TGTGCCTCCAAGGATCTAGCGGGGAGCTCTTATGAGCAGTTCTTC. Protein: CASKDLAGSSYEQFF.

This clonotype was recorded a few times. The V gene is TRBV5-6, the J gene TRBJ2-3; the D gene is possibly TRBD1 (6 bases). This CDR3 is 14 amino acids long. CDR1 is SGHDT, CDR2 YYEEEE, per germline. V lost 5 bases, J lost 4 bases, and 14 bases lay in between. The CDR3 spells CASSFPQGADTQYF. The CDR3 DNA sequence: TGTGCCAGCAGTTTCCCACAGGGCGCAGATACGCAGTATTTT. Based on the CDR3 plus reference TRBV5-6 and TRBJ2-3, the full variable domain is DAGVTQSPTHLIKTRGQQVTLRCSPKSGHDTVSWYQQALGQGPQFIFQYYEEEERQRGNFPDRFSGHQFPNYSSELNVNALLLGDSALYLCASSFPQGADTQYFGPGTRLTVL.

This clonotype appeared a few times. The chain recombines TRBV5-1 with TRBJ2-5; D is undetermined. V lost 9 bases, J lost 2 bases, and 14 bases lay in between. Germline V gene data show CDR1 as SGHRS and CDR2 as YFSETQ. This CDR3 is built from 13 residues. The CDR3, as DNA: TGCGCCACCAAGGCTCAGCGTCAAGAGACCCAGTACTTC. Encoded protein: CATKAQRQETQYF.

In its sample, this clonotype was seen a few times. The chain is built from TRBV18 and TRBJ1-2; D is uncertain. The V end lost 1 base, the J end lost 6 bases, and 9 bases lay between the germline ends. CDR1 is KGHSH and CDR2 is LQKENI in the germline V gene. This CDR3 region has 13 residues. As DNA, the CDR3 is TGTGCCAGCTCACCACGTGTTGGGGATGGCTACACCTTC. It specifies CASSPRVGDGYTF.

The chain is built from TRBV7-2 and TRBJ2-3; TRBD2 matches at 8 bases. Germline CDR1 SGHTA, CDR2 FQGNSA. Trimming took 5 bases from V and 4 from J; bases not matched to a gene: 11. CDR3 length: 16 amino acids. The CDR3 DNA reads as TGTGCCAGCAGCCGGTACTCGGGGGGGCCTGCAGATACGCAGTATTTT. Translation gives CASSRYSGGPADTQYF.

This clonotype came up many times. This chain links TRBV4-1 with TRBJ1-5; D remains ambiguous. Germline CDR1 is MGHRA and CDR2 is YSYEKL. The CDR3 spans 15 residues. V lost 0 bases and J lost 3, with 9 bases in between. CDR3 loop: CASSQESETNQPQHF. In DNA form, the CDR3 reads TGCGCCAGCAGCCAAGAATCCGAGACCAATCAGCCCCAGCATTTT.

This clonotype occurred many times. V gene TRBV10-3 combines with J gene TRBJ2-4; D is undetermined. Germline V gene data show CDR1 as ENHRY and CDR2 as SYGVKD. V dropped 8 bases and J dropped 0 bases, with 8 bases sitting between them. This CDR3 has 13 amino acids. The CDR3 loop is CAILDQAKNIQYF. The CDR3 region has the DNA TGTGCCATCCTGGACCAAGCCAAAAACATTCAGTACTTC.

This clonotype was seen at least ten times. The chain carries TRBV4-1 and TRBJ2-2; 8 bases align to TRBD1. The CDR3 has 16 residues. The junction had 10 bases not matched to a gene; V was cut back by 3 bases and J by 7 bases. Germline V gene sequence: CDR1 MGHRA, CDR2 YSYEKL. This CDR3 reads CASSHRSQGAGGELFF. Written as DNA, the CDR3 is TGCGCCAGCAGCCATCGATCTCAGGGGGCGGGCGGGGAGCTGTTTTTT.